The 2 T cell receptor beta chains listed next were all sequenced from one sample in a study of T cells in women clearing cervical HPV infection. The table came from immunoSEQ multiplex PCR; TCRdb's copy has only in-frame clones and leaves some out. This table holds 20,000 to 30,000 clones. Sequencing was carried out using blood buffy coat. Receptors were obtained from a woman aged 18 to 75 with a cervical HPV16 infection that either progressed to CIN3+ or cleared (not recorded which).

Remarks on this clone: The read ends 3 residues before the CDR3 terminus; that terminus is restored from the germline J gene. The rearrangement joins TRBV7-2 to TRBJ1-2, with TRBD1 matching 10 bases. Germline CDR1 and CDR2: SGHTA and FQGNSA. The CDR3 has 15 residues. CDR3 residues: CASSLGQGARYDYTF. The sequenced CDR3 bases are TGTGCCAGCAGCTTAGGACAGGGGGCTAGGTACGAC.

Concerning this clone: The CDR3 goes on 3 residues after the read ends, and that part is filled in from the germline J gene. The J gene is TRBJ1-1, the V gene TRBV5-1; 10 bases match TRBD1. V shed 7 bases, J shed 3 bases, and the junction held 12 bases outside the gene matches. CDR1 is SGHRS, CDR2 YFSETQ, per germline. The CDR3 runs 16 residues. CDR3 DNA (partial): TGCGCCAGCTTCCATTGGCCGGGACAGGGGCACACTGAA. Translating gives CASFHWPGQGHTE. The complete CDR3 protein is CASFHWPGQGHTEAFF. Complete variable domain (other parts from reference TRBV5-1 and TRBJ1-1): KAGVTQTPRYLIKTRGQQVTLSCSPISGHRSVSWYQQTPGQGLQFLFEYFSETQRNKGNFPGRFSGRQFSNSRSEMNVSTLELGDSALYLCASFHWPGQGHTEAFFGQGTRLTVV.